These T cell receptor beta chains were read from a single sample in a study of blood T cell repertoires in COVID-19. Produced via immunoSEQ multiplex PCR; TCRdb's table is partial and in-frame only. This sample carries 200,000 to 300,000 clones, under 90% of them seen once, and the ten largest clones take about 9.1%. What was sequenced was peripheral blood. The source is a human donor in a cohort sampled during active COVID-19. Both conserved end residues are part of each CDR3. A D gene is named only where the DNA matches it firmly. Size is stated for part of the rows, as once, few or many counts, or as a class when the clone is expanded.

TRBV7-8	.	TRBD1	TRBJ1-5	CASSLGQGSWQPQHF	TGTGCCAGCAGCTTAGGACAGGGAAGCTGGCAGCCCCAGCATTTT
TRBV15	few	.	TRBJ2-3	CATSILAEDTQYF	TGTGCCACCAGCATTTTAGCGGAAGATACGCAGTATTTT
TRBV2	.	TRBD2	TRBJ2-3	CASIREGLADTQYF	TGTGCCAGCATCCGGGAGGGCCTCGCAGATACGCAGTATTTT
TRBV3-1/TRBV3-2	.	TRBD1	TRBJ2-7	CASSPGTGVGEQYF	TGTGCCAGCAGTCCGGGGACAGGGGTGGGCGAGCAGTACTTC
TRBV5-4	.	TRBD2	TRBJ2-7	CASSRRVAGGSSYEQYF	TGTGCCAGCAGCCGCCGGGTAGCGGGAGGGTCCTCCTACGAGCAGTACTTC
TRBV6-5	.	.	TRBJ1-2	CASSYSERGNYGYTF	TGTGCCAGCAGTTACTCTGAGCGGGGTAACTATGGCTACACCTTC
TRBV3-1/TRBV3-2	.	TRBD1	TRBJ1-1	CASSQLHRGENTEAFF	TGTGCCAGCAGCCAACTACACAGGGGTGAAAACACTGAAGCTTTCTTT
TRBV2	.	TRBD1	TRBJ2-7	CASSPTGAEQYF	TGTGCCAGCAGTCCAACAGGGGCCGAGCAGTACTTC
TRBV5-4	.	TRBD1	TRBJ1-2	CASSSPGTGAAGGYTF	TGTGCCAGCAGCTCTCCCGGGACAGGCGCAGCCGGGGGCTACACCTTC
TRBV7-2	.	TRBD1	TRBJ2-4	CASSTRTGGANIQYF	TGTGCCAGCAGCACCCGGACAGGGGGCGCAAACATTCAGTACTTC
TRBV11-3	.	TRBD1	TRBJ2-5	CASSLQGDETQYF	TGTGCCAGCAGCTTGCAGGGGGACGAGACCCAGTACTTC
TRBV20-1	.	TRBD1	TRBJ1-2	CSASYGTGGNYGYTF	TGCAGTGCTAGTTATGGGACAGGGGGTAACTATGGCTACACCTTC
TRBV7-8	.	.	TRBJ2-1	CASSPRGGEQFF	TGTGCCAGCAGCCCCAGAGGGGGTGAGCAGTTCTTC
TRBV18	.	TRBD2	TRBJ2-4	CASSPLPSGSAKNIQYF	TGTGCCAGCTCACCACTGCCTAGCGGGAGTGCCAAAAACATTCAGTACTTC
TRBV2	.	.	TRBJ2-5	CASSTEPKTQYF	TGTGCCAGCTCAACGGAGCCAAAGACCCAGTACTTC
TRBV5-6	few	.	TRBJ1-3	CASSYVGSDSGNTIYF	TGTGCCAGCAGTTATGTCGGCAGCGACTCTGGAAACACCATATATTTT
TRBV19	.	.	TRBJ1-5	CASSIWGGAEPQHF	TGTGCCAGTAGTATTTGGGGGGGCGCGGAGCCCCAGCATTTT
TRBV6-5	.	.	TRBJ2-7	CASSWQEAYEQYF	TGTGCCAGCAGTTGGCAGGAGGCCTACGAGCAGTACTTC
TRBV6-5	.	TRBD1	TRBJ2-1	CASSLLTGGEVEQFF	TGTGCCAGCAGCTTACTTACAGGGGGCGAGGTGGAGCAGTTCTTC
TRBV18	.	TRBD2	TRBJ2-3	CASSVGGGNTDTQYF	TGTGCCAGCTCGGTCGGCGGGGGGAACACAGATACGCAGTATTTT
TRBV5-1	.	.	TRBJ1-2	CASSLEGVNYGYTF	TGCGCCAGCAGCTTGGAGGGGGTTAACTATGGCTACACCTTC
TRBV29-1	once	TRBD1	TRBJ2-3	CSVEDQDRVGDTQYF	TGCAGCGTTGAAGACCAGGACAGGGTGGGAGATACGCAGTATTTT
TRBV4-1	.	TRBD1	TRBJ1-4	CASSSRLRGTNEKLFF	TGCGCCAGCAGCTCCAGACTCAGGGGGACTAATGAAAAACTGTTTTTT
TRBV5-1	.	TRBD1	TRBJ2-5	CASSLAPQGTRDETQYF	TGCGCCAGCAGCTTGGCCCCACAGGGGACCAGGGATGAGACCCAGTACTTC
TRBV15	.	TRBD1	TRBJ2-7	CATSRPDRGIYEQYF	TGTGCCACCAGCAGACCGGACAGGGGAATCTACGAGCAGTACTTC
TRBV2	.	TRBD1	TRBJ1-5	CASSPTDRGNQPQHF	TGTGCCAGCAGTCCAACCGACAGGGGTAATCAGCCCCAGCATTTT
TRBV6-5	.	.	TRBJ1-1	CASRDRQVRTEAFF	TGTGCCAGCAGAGATAGACAGGTTCGGACTGAAGCTTTCTTT
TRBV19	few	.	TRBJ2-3	CASRMGRGTITDTQYF	TGTGCCAGTAGGATGGGGAGGGGGACTATCACAGATACGCAGTATTTT
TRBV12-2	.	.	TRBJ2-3	CASRHSGGLAGGDATDTQYF	TGTGCAAGTCGCCACTCAGGGGGACTAGCGGGAGGGGATGCCACAGATACGCAGTATTTT
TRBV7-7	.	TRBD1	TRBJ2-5	CASSSAGGQETQYF	TGTGCTAGCAGCTCCGCAGGGGGTCAAGAGACCCAGTACTTC
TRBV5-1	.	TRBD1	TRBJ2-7	CASSLGRGRDEQYF	TGCGCCAGCAGCTTAGGTAGGGGGCGGGACGAGCAGTACTTC
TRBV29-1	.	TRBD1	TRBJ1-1	CSAGTPEVRGNNEAFF	TGCAGCGCCGGGACACCTGAAGTCAGGGGGAATAATGAAGCTTTCTTT
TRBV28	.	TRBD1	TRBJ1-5	CASSLSGGGSNQPQHF	TGTGCCAGCAGTTTATCAGGGGGCGGGAGCAATCAGCCCCAGCATTTT